The rows below give T cell receptor beta chains drawn from one sample of a study of radiotherapy plus CTLA-4 blockade in lung cancer. Generated by immunoSEQ multiplex PCR, the TCRdb table keeps only in-frame clones and is missing some. The table lists tens of thousands of clones, approximately 80% of them singletons. Specimen: peripheral blood, collected from a patient treated with radiotherapy plus ipilimumab. The receptors stem from a human donor with non-small cell lung cancer that progressed on radiotherapy plus ipilimumab. The CDR3 runs from the conserved cysteine through the conserved F or W. Each record gives: J gene, D gene, clone size, V gene, CDR3 DNA, CDR3 protein. D genes are given only for firm matches. For some rows the clone size is stated as once, few or many, or as a class when expanded; others skip it.

TRBJ2-7 TRBD1 - TRBV7-9 TGTGCCAGCAGCCTGGGACAGGGCAATTTGTACGAGCAGTACTTC CASSLGQGNLYEQYF
TRBJ2-7 TRBD2 - TRBV27 TGTGCCAGCAGCCTAGCCGGGGGGGCCTACGAGCAGTACTTC CASSLAGGAYEQYF
TRBJ2-7 TRBD1 - TRBV18 TGTGCCAGCTCACGGGGACAGGATAACGAGCAGTACTTC CASSRGQDNEQYF
TRBJ1-5 - - TRBV7-9 TGTGCCAGCAGCTCACTAAATCAGCCCCAGCATTTT CASSSLNQPQHF
TRBJ2-1 - - TRBV7-2 TGTGCCAGCAGCTTAGGCCCTAGAAACAATGAGCAGTTCTTC CASSLGPRNNEQFF
TRBJ2-7 TRBD2 - TRBV11-1 TGTGCCAGCAGCCCCCGAGTGGGGCGGGAGTCATACGAGCAGTACTTC CASSPRVGRESYEQYF
TRBJ2-3 - - TRBV29-1 TGCAGCGTTGAGATTTCAGGCACAGATACGCAGTATTTT CSVEISGTDTQYF
TRBJ2-1 TRBD2 - TRBV28 TGTGCCAGCACCCCGGGGGGGGCGGACCCCTACAATGAGCAGTTCTTC CASTPGGADPYNEQFF
TRBJ1-1 - - TRBV7-9 TGTGCCAGCAGCTCTAAGGGGATGACAGTGAACACTGAAGCTTTCTTT CASSSKGMTVNTEAFF
TRBJ1-2 - - TRBV2 TGTGCCACCTTACCTTCAGGGCCCTATGGCTACACCTTC CATLPSGPYGYTF
TRBJ2-3 - - TRBV11-2 TGTGCCAGCAGCTTGGGAAGTCAGGACCCGCAGTATTTT CASSLGSQDPQYF
TRBJ1-1 - - TRBV7-3 TGTGCCAGCAGCTTAGGGGCTGCGAACACTGAAGCTTTCTTT CASSLGAANTEAFF
TRBJ1-5 - - TRBV28 TGTGCCAGCATCTTTAACTCAGATTCTCAGCCCCAGCATTTT CASIFNSDSQPQHF
TRBJ2-3 - - TRBV14 TGTGCCAGCAGCCAGCACCCTCGGGATACGCAGTATTTT CASSQHPRDTQYF
TRBJ2-7 - - TRBV11-2 TGTGCCAGCAGCTTATGGCCCCACGAGCAGTACTTC CASSLWPHEQYF
TRBJ1-1 - - TRBV29-1 TGCAGCGTTGAAACAGCCACTGAAGCTTTCTTT CSVETATEAFF
TRBJ1-2 TRBD1 - TRBV10-3 TGTGCCATCAGTGGGGACAGAGAAGTGGCTAACTATGGCTACACCTTC CAISGDREVANYGYTF
TRBJ2-7 TRBD2 - TRBV9 TGTGCCAGCAGCGTCACCGGGGAGGGCTACGAGCAGTACTTC CASSVTGEGYEQYF
TRBJ2-7 TRBD1 - TRBV2 TGTGCCAGCGACCGGGACAGGGGAGCGTCGGAGCAGTACTTC CASDRDRGASEQYF
TRBJ2-7 - - TRBV6-1 TGTGCCAGCAGTGAAAAGGCTAGTAGTTCCTACGAGCAGTACTTC CASSEKASSSYEQYF
TRBJ2-3 TRBD1 - TRBV6-1 TGTGCCAGCAGCCCAACTGGGACAGGGTACGATACGCAGTATTTT CASSPTGTGYDTQYF
TRBJ1-3 - - TRBV4-2 TGTGCCAGCAGCCAAGATCGGGGGGTTTCCGGAAACACCATATATTTT CASSQDRGVSGNTIYF
TRBJ1-2 - - TRBV9 TGTGCCAGCAGCGCGGGGGCCGGGGCAAATGGCTACACCTTC CASSAGAGANGYTF
TRBJ1-6 TRBD1 - TRBV27 TGTGCCAGCAGTCCCCGACAGGGGGCTTCTTCACCCCTCCACTTT CASSPRQGASSPLHF
TRBJ2-1 - - TRBV11-2 TGTGCCAGCAGCTTAAATCCGGGGGCTGGTAGCCATGAGCAGTTCTTC CASSLNPGAGSHEQFF
TRBJ1-4 - - TRBV30 TGTGCCTGGAGGAGGACGTATGTAGCAACTAATGAAAAACTGTTTTTT CAWRRTYVATNEKLFF
TRBJ2-7 - - TRBV7-9 TGTGCCAGCAGCCCCGACGAGCAGTACTTC CASSPDEQYF
TRBJ2-7 TRBD1 - TRBV7-2 TGTGCCAGCAGCTCGGCCGGGACAGGCTACGAGCAGTACTTC CASSSAGTGYEQYF
TRBJ2-7 TRBD2 - TRBV6-1 TGTGCCAGCAGTGAACAGGCGGGAGTTAGCGACGAGCAGTACTTC CASSEQAGVSDEQYF
TRBJ2-7 - - TRBV6-1 TGTGCCAGCAGTGAAGAAGGAGGGCAGGGGTCCCCCTACTACTACGAGCAGTACTTC CASSEEGGQGSPYYYEQYF
TRBJ2-1 - - TRBV4-3 TGCGCCAGCAGCCAAGATCTTCAGGGTTTAGGTGAGCAGTTCTTC CASSQDLQGLGEQFF
TRBJ1-1 - - TRBV10-2 TGCGCCAGCAGTGGACCGTTGTCGGACCCTCTTCCTAACACTGAAGCTTTCTTT CASSGPLSDPLPNTEAFF
TRBJ2-3 - - TRBV28 TGTGCCAGCAGTTTCGATATGAACAGGGAAACAGATACGCAGTATTTT CASSFDMNRETDTQYF
TRBJ2-1 - - TRBV11-2 TGTGCCAGCAGCTTTCCAGGGGGGAATGAGCAGTTCTTC CASSFPGGNEQFF
TRBJ2-1 - - TRBV7-9 TGTGCCAGCAGCCTCCAGGGGAGCGGCAATGAGCAGTTCTTC CASSLQGSGNEQFF
TRBJ2-4 - - TRBV7-2 TGTGCCAGCAGCTTAGCGGGCAGCATAGCCAAAAACATTCAGTACTTC CASSLAGSIAKNIQYF
TRBJ2-7 TRBD1 - TRBV4-3 TGCGCCAGCAGCCTTGCAGTGGGACAGGGGGTCTACGAGCAGTACTTC CASSLAVGQGVYEQYF
TRBJ1-4 - - TRBV2 TGTGCCAGCACGACAACTAATGAAAAACTGTTTTTT CASTTTNEKLFF
TRBJ2-1 - - TRBV18 TGTGCCAGCTCACTTGACAGCTACGAAAACAGGGTCTTC CASSLDSYENRVF
TRBJ2-7 - few TRBV4-1 TGCGCCAGCAGCCAAGATCCCGGCAGTACCCAAATCCAGTACTTC CASSQDPGSTQIQYF
TRBJ2-7 TRBD1 - TRBV10-3 TGTGCCATCAGTGATCCGGGACAGGGGGAAGAGCAGTACTTC CAISDPGQGEEQYF
TRBJ1-5 - few TRBV7-9 TGTGCCAGCAGCCAGGGGCGGATAGGCAATCAGCCCCAGCATTTT CASSQGRIGNQPQHF
TRBJ2-2 - - TRBV2 TGTGCCAGCACCGGGGTGAACACCGGGGAGCTGTTTTTT CASTGVNTGELFF
TRBJ1-1 TRBD1 - TRBV9 TGTGCCAGCAGCGCCCCGACAGGGGGCGGCACTGAAGCTTTCTTT CASSAPTGGGTEAFF
TRBJ2-1 TRBD2 - TRBV4-2 TGTGCCAGCAGCCAAGATCGGGGGGGCCCCAATGAGCAGTTCTTC CASSQDRGGPNEQFF
TRBJ1-2 - few TRBV20-1 TGCACCGCCGCCTATGGCTACACCTTC CTAAYGYTF
TRBJ1-2 - - TRBV5-1 TGCGCCAGCAGCGATCGGACGGGCTATGGCTACACCTTC CASSDRTGYGYTF
TRBJ2-1 - - TRBV28 TGTGCCAGCACTTTCCCCTCTCCTCGGGATGAGCAGTTCTTC CASTFPSPRDEQFF
TRBJ2-7 - - TRBV2 TGTGCCAGCAAGGAGGGTGGTAGGTCGGAGCAGTACTTC CASKEGGRSEQYF
TRBJ1-1 - once TRBV6-1 TGTGCCAGCAGTGGGCAGGAGGATACTGAAGCTTTCTTT CASSGQEDTEAFF
TRBJ1-2 - - TRBV5-1 TGCGCCAGCAGCTTGGCAGGGACCGATGGCTACACCTTC CASSLAGTDGYTF
TRBJ2-5 - - TRBV9 TGTGCCAGCAGCCCCGGCCTAGGGCAAGAGACCCAGTACTTC CASSPGLGQETQYF
TRBJ2-3 - - TRBV28 TGTGCCAGCAGCTTCCAAGGGGGGGGCACAGATACGCAGTATTTT CASSFQGGGTDTQYF
TRBJ2-7 - - TRBV14 TGTGCCAGCAGCCAAGTTGGACACGAGCAGTACTTC CASSQVGHEQYF
TRBJ1-5 - - TRBV29-1 TGCAGCGTCGCGACACGGCCAGGTACGCCCCAGCATTTT CSVATRPGTPQHF
TRBJ1-3 TRBD1 - TRBV30 TGTGCCTGGGATGGGACAGGCTCTGGAAACACCATATATTTT CAWDGTGSGNTIYF
TRBJ2-3 - - TRBV6-6 TGTGCCAGCAGTTACTTAACAGGGACAGATACGCAGTATTTT CASSYLTGTDTQYF